This T cell receptor beta chain was captured by sequencing in a study of cytomegalovirus exposure and HLA in healthy donors. General study points: In the analysis, some V segments, TRBV6-2 and TRBV6-3 included, were excluded as indistinguishable. Sequences of the TCR beta chain were said to predict the HLA-A and HLA-B alleles of most subjects accurately. TCR beta V segments were, for the most part, productive about 87% or about 30% of the time in an earlier analysis.

This clone was counted between two and nine times. Its antigen is not identified. At one boundary the junction diverges from the germline segment, which might be a read error. This CDR3 is built from 16 residues. Per germline, CDR1 SEHNR and CDR2 FQNEAQ (reference sequence). Use of 60 Vbeta and 13 Jbeta primers characterized the PCR. Clones were read by immunoSEQ multiplex PCR, and TCRdb kept only the in-frame ones, dropping some. The sample lists roughly 120,000 clones, roughly 68% seen once, with nearly 0.9% in the top ten. Each donor's status was that of a healthy bone marrow donor. The rearrangement links TRBV7-9 to TRBJ1-2; TRBD1 matches 11 bases. The source material was PBMCs. The clonotype originates from a woman in her 30s in good health and CMV-seronegative. CDR3 region: CSSSLVGQGGKYGYTF. The DNA of the CDR3 is TGTTCCAGCAGCTTAGTGGGACAGGGGGGCAAGTATGGCTACACCTTC.